The 31 T cell receptor beta chains below were found in one sample sequenced in a study of Ad26.COV2.S vaccination and SARS-CoV-2 variants. The method was immunoSEQ multiplex PCR; TCRdb's version includes in-frame clones alone and lacks a portion of them. The data hold under 600,000 clones, with approximately 90% observed a single time. Treatment reported: around 19 received Ad26.COV2.S at low or high dose, single or two shots; 5 received placebo; per-sample allocation not given. Sample collection was performed on day 63 after the first vaccine or placebo injection. The source was peripheral blood, collected in a trial of Ad26.COV2.S vaccine versus placebo. These receptors were obtained from a person aged 18-65 years who received the Ad26.COV2.S COVID-19 vaccine or a placebo.

The chain employs TRBV5-8 and TRBJ2-2, with 7 nucleotides matching TRBD1. There are 15 residues in the CDR3. Germline CDR1 SGHTS, CDR2 YDEGEE. Trimming at V came to 1 base and at J to 4 bases, leaving 4 bases not matched to a gene. The CDR3 loop is CASSLWTGSTGELFF. In nucleotides, the CDR3 is TGTGCCAGCAGCTTGTGGACAGGTAGCACCGGGGAGCTGTTTTTT. Together with reference TRBV5-8 and TRBJ2-2, the CDR3 gives the full variable domain: EAGVTQSPTHLIKTRGQQATLRCSPISGHTSVYWYQQALGLGLQFLLWYDEGEERNRGNFPPRFSGRQFPNYSSELNVNALELEDSALYLCASSLWTGSTGELFFGEGSRLTVL.

The chain links TRBV18 to TRBJ2-1; D not certain. CDR3 length equals 16 residues. CDR1 and CDR2 (germline): KGHSH, LQKENI. V shed 3 bases and J shed 1 base, with 13 bases lying between them. DNA for the CDR3: TGTGCCAGCTCACCGTACTCGCCGCGTTCCTACAATGAGCAGTTCTTC. It specifies CASSPYSPRSYNEQFF.

The table lists this clone with a count of one. The chain combines TRBV19 with TRBJ1-1; tentatively, D is TRBD1 (6 bases). The V end lost 1 base, the J end lost 6 bases, and 12 bases lay between the germline ends. The CDR3 has 14 residues. CDR1 and CDR2 from the germline V gene are LNHDA and SQIVND (reference sequence). CDR3 sequence (DNA): TGTGCCAGTAGTATAGGGGCAGGGGTCCCTGAAGCTTTCTTT. Amino acid sequence: CASSIGAGVPEAFF.

The gene calls are TRBV10-3 and TRBJ2-2; possibly TRBD1 or TRBD2 for D (5 bases each). Germline CDR1 ENHRY, CDR2 SYGVKD. CDR3 length: 14 residues. Between the trimmed V and J ends, which lost 1 base and 4 bases, there was a span of 7 bases. DNA of the CDR3: TGTGCCATCAGTGAGTGGGACGGCACCGGGGAGCTGTTTTTT. Protein sequence: CAISEWDGTGELFF.

This clone was observed a handful of times. The chain is built from TRBV29-1 and TRBJ2-1; 8 nucleotides line up with TRBD2. There are 14 residues in the CDR3. Germline V gives CDR1 SQVTM, CDR2 ANQGSEA. J was trimmed by 5 bases and V by 1 base; bases with no gene match: 4. The CDR3 region has the DNA TGCAGCGTTGAAGCGGGAGGGCAGGACAATGAGCAGTTCTTC. Encoded protein: CSVEAGGQDNEQFF.

The chain links TRBV24-1 to TRBJ1-5, with a possible D match to TRBD1 (6 bases). Germline V CDR1 and CDR2: KGHDR, SFDVKD. V was pared by 1 base and J by 5 bases, with 8 bases between. The length of the CDR3 is 14 residues. CDR3 protein: CATSDLQGYQPQHF. The CDR3 region has the DNA TGTGCCACCAGTGATTTACAGGGCTATCAGCCCCAGCATTTT.

This clone has a single count. The chain recombines TRBV4-3 with TRBJ2-7; 15 bases are a match to TRBD2. V lost 1 base to trimming and J lost 0 bases; unmatched junction nucleotides: 10. This CDR3 contains 20 residues. CDR1 is LGHNA and CDR2 is YSLEER in the germline V gene. This CDR3 reads CASSQAESGLAGGPSYEQYF. CDR3 DNA: TGCGCCAGCAGCCAAGCCGAATCGGGACTAGCGGGGGGACCCTCCTACGAGCAGTACTTC.

The chain links TRBV24-1 to TRBJ1-3; no clear D gene. CDR1 and CDR2 (germline): KGHDR, SFDVKD. CDR3 length equals 15 residues. Trimming pared 2 bases from V and 7 bases from J, leaving 14 bases between. CDR3 DNA sequence: TGTGCCACCAGTGATTCCCGGAACAACCGGAACACCATATATTTT. Amino acids: CATSDSRNNRNTIYF.

This chain joins TRBV23-1 and TRBJ1-5; 12 positions agree with TRBD1. TRBV23-1 is given ORF status, its function remaining uncertain. With 3 bases clipped from V and 6 bases from J, the junction kept 12 bases outside the gene matches. The CDR3 spans 18 residues. For the CDR3, the DNA is TGCGCCAGCAGTCACCCCAAAGGGGACAGGGGGCAGGGTCAGCCCCAGCATTTT. This encodes CASSHPKGDRGQGQPQHF.

This clone was detected once. The chain recombines TRBV19 with TRBJ1-5; TRBD1 is a possible D gene (6 bases). This CDR3 spans 12 amino acids. V gave up 6 bases and J gave up 6 bases, with 9 bases separating them. The V gene's germline CDR1 is LNHDA and CDR2 SQIVND (reference sequence). The DNA for the CDR3 is TGTGCCAGTAGGGCAGGGGCTCAGCCCCAGCATTTT. Protein sequence: CASRAGAQPQHF.

This rearrangement joins TRBV11-2 to TRBJ2-7, with a possible D match to TRBD1 (6 bases). The V end was cut by 3 bases, the J end by 2 bases, with 8 bases between. CDR3 length: 13 residues. CDR1 is SGHAT and CDR2 is FQNNGV in the germline V gene. CDR3 in amino acids: CASSFGQTYEQYF. CDR3 sequence (DNA): TGTGCCAGCAGCTTCGGACAGACCTACGAGCAGTACTTC.

V usage is TRBV28 and J usage is TRBJ2-1; 10 bases fit TRBD2. CDR3 length: 15 amino acids. The V segment lost 5 bases and the J segment 8 bases; nucleotides outside the gene matches: 9. CDR1 is MDHEN, CDR2 SYDVKM, per germline. In DNA form, the CDR3 reads TGTGCCAGCAGTCCCGCTAGCGGGAGTTTGGATGAGCAGTTCTTC. This translates into CASSPASGSLDEQFF.

DNA for the CDR3: TGTGCCAGCAGTTACGGGGACCTGAACACTGAAGCTTTCTTT. Translation gives CASSYGDLNTEAFF. This chain connects TRBV6-2 or TRBV6-3 to TRBJ1-1, with D tentatively TRBD1 (5 bases). Germline V lookup: CDR1 MNHEY, CDR2 SVGEGT. Trimming cost V 2 bases and J 0 bases, with 7 bases left between them. This CDR3 has 14 residues.

V gene TRBV7-2 combines with J gene TRBJ2-4; D is unresolved. The V end lost 1 base, the J end lost 0 bases, and 7 bases lay between the germline ends. In germline, CDR1 is SGHTA, CDR2 FQGNSA. CDR3 length equals 15 residues. The CDR3 loop is CASSLVPTAKNIQYF. The CDR3 nucleotides are TGTGCCAGCAGCTTAGTTCCCACAGCCAAAAACATTCAGTACTTC.

The V call is TRBV3-1 (or the pseudogene TRBV3-2), the J call TRBJ2-2; 7 bases agree with TRBD2. CDR3 length: 16 amino acids. CDR1 and CDR2 (germline): LGHDT, YNNKEL (reference sequence). J was trimmed by 4 bases and V by 0 bases; bases with no gene match: 5. DNA of the CDR3: TGTGCCAGCAGCCAAGATCGGGGAGGGTTCACCGGGGAGCTGTTTTTT. Translated, it gives CASSQDRGGFTGELFF.

The chain links TRBV6-6 to TRBJ1-2, with 10 bases fitting TRBD1. CDR1 and CDR2 (germline): MNHNY, SVGAGI (reference sequence). With V trimmed by 2 bases and J by 8 bases, 8 bases remained unmatched. The CDR3 runs to 15 residues. The CDR3 sequence is CASSYPTGQGGGYTF. CDR3 DNA: TGTGCCAGCAGTTACCCGACTGGACAGGGGGGAGGCTACACCTTC.

J is TRBJ2-1 and V is TRBV19; D is possibly TRBD2 (5 bases). In germline, CDR1 is LNHDA, CDR2 SQIVND (reference sequence). Between the trimmed V and J ends, which lost 3 bases and 2 bases, there was a span of 11 bases. The CDR3 totals 15 residues. The CDR3 region is CASSMRARTYNEQFF. The CDR3 DNA reads as TGTGCCAGTAGTATGAGGGCGAGAACCTACAATGAGCAGTTCTTC.

The chain carries TRBV5-5 and TRBJ2-3; the D is unclear. V lost 3 bases, J lost 0 bases, and 5 bases lay in between. CDR3 size: 13 residues. Germline-derived CDR1 and CDR2 are SGHKS and YYEKEE (reference sequence). The CDR3 here is CASSSISTDTQYF. The DNA for the CDR3 is TGTGCCAGCAGCTCCATTAGCACAGATACGCAGTATTTT.

This chain joins TRBV2 and TRBJ1-5; maybe TRBD1 (6 bases). V shed 0 bases and J shed 9 bases, with 15 bases lying between them. Germline assignment: CDR1 SNHLY and CDR2 FYNNEI. This CDR3 spans 15 amino acids. The CDR3 DNA sequence: TGTGCCAGCAGTGAAGCGCTTATGGGGGCAGCGCCCCAGCATTTT. Translated: CASSEALMGAAPQHF.

The genes are TRBV5-8 and TRBJ2-5; D is unclear. Germline V lookup: CDR1 SGHTS, CDR2 YDEGEE. V shed 0 bases and J shed 2 bases, with 8 bases lying between them. The CDR3 runs to 14 residues. The CDR3 DNA is TGTGCCAGCAGCTTGGGCGCCCCGCAAGAGACCCAGTACTTC. As protein: CASSLGAPQETQYF. The full variable domain, its missing parts supplied by reference TRBV5-8 and TRBJ2-5, is EAGVTQSPTHLIKTRGQQATLRCSPISGHTSVYWYQQALGLGLQFLLWYDEGEERNRGNFPPRFSGRQFPNYSSELNVNALELEDSALYLCASSLGAPQETQYFGPGTRLLVL.

The CDR3 region is CASSKRRGITDTQYF. CDR3 bases: TGTGCCAGCAGCAAGAGGCGGGGGATCACAGATACGCAGTATTTT. The chain is built from TRBV21-1 and TRBJ2-3; the D call of TRBD2 is as the table states it, not checked on the DNA. TRBV21-1 is described as a pseudogene. The CDR3 is 15 residues long.

Only one count was recorded for this clone. The chain joins TRBV27 to TRBJ2-7; 11 bases line up with TRBD1. This CDR3 contains 16 residues. V lost 6 bases, J lost 1 base, and 8 bases stayed unmatched. Germline loops: CDR1 MNHEY, CDR2 SMNVEV (reference sequence). Here the CDR3 DNA reads TGTGCCAGCAGGCGGACAGGGGGCGTAATATCCTACGAGCAGTACTTC. Translating it yields CASRRTGGVISYEQYF.

This clone was detected once. V and J are TRBV4-1 and TRBJ2-4; unclear D gene. Per the germline V gene, CDR1 is MGHRA and CDR2 is YSYEKL. This CDR3 region has 17 residues. V gave up 2 bases and J gave up 2 bases, with 16 bases separating them. The CDR3 DNA sequence: TGCGCCAGCAGCCAACCCACCGTCGGGCCGACCAAAAACATTCAGTACTTC. As protein: CASSQPTVGPTKNIQYF.

The rearrangement links TRBV6-6 to TRBJ1-1; D gene uncertain. CDR1 MNHNY and CDR2 SVGAGI come from the germline V gene (reference sequence). Trimming removed 2 bases at V and 1 base at J, with 8 bases between. The CDR3 has 14 residues. CDR3 DNA: TGTGCCAGCAGTTACCTGCGATCGAACACTGAAGCTTTCTTT. Its protein is CASSYLRSNTEAFF.

CDR3 sequence: CASSSRSRGSSDEKLFF. CDR3 coding DNA: TGTGCCAGCAGTTCTCGATCTAGGGGGAGTTCGGATGAAAAACTGTTTTTT. The gene calls are TRBV28 and TRBJ1-4; TRBD1 is a possible D gene (6 bases). Trimming removed 4 bases at V and 6 bases at J, with 21 bases between. The CDR3 is 17 amino acids. From germline, CDR1 is MDHEN and CDR2 SYDVKM.

The V call is TRBV29-1, the J call TRBJ1-5, with 7 positions matching TRBD1. Unmatched junction bases numbered 8, after V lost 5 bases and J lost 7 bases. This CDR3 is built from 13 residues. Germline V CDR1 and CDR2: SQVTM, ANQGSEA. The CDR3 sequence is CSVTTGTKQPQHF. In DNA, the CDR3 is TGCAGCGTTACGACAGGGACTAAACAGCCCCAGCATTTT.

This rearrangement joins TRBV19 to TRBJ1-5, with 8 bases matching TRBD1. With V trimmed by 5 bases and J by 3 bases, 0 bases remained unmatched. This CDR3 is 13 amino acids long. Germline CDR1 reads LNHDA; CDR2 reads SQIVND (reference sequence). CDR3 region: CASSQGANQPQHF. In DNA, the CDR3 is TGTGCCAGTAGTCAGGGGGCCAATCAGCCCCAGCATTTT.

The chain is built from TRBV27 and TRBJ1-2; TRBD1 agrees at 9 bases. After removal of 2 bases from V and 4 bases from J, the junction contained 5 bases not matched to a gene. The V gene's germline CDR1 is MNHEY and CDR2 SMNVEV (reference sequence). This CDR3 is 15 amino acids long. CDR3 in amino acids: CASSLLVGQGYGYTF. CDR3 sequence (DNA): TGTGCCAGCAGTTTACTCGTGGGACAGGGCTATGGCTACACCTTC.

The J gene is TRBJ1-4, the V gene TRBV18; D gene ambiguous. This CDR3 region has 15 residues. V lost 4 bases and J 7 bases, leaving 16 bases between the germline ends. Germline lookup yields CDR1 KGHSH and CDR2 LQKENI. In nucleotides, the CDR3 is TGTGCCAGCTCACAACGACCTACCAGCGGTGAAAAACTGTTTTTT. Encoded protein: CASSQRPTSGEKLFF. Filled out from reference TRBV18 and TRBJ1-4, the complete variable domain reads NAGVMQNPRHLVRRRGQEARLRCSPMKGHSHVYWYRQLPEEGLKFMVYLQKENIIDESGMPKERFSAEFPKEGPSILRIQQVVRGDSAAYFCASSQRPTSGEKLFFGSGTQLSVL.

The chain is built from TRBV28 and TRBJ2-3, with D perhaps matching TRBD1 (5 bases). CDR3 length equals 17 residues. The germline V and J ends were trimmed by 6 bases and 1 base, with 20 bases remaining between them. Germline-derived CDR1 and CDR2 are MDHEN and SYDVKM. CDR3 loop: CASRERGFRSGTDTQYF. Here the CDR3 DNA reads TGTGCCAGCAGGGAAAGGGGCTTCCGATCGGGCACAGATACGCAGTATTTT.

This rearrangement joins TRBV19 to TRBJ2-6; D not certain. Germline CDR1 LNHDA, CDR2 SQIVND (reference sequence). Trimming pared 10 bases from V and 0 bases from J, leaving 10 bases between. The CDR3 has 14 residues. The CDR3 nucleotides are TGTGCCACAAATCAACGCTCTGGGGCCAACGTCCTGACTTTC. Amino acid sequence: CATNQRSGANVLTF.